Listed below are T cell receptor beta chains from one sample, sequenced in a study of early T cells in non-severe SARS-CoV-2 infection. Via MiXCR, TCRdb re-called the 5' RACE reads, giving one row per CDR3 protein. The top ten clones hold roughly an eighth of a sample with about 36,000 distinct CDR3 sequences, approximately 9.9% of them seen once. The material sequenced was whole blood. These TCRs come from an adult who was a healthcare worker with PCR-confirmed SARS-CoV-2 infection or an uninfected control (not recorded which). Both conserved end residues are part of each CDR3. D genes are given only for firm matches. The size field is filled for only some rows; it gives once, few, many or a size class.

>12|.|.|TRBJ1-2|TRBV10-2
TGCGCCAGCAGGGGACCTAATTATGGCTACACCTTC
CASRGPNYGYTF
>16|many|.|TRBJ2-3|TRBV7-9
TGTGCCAGCAGCTTAGAAGGAGGCCGAGGAGGGGATACGCAGTATTTT
CASSLEGGRGGDTQYF
>17|.|.|TRBJ2-4|TRBV20-1
TGCAGTGCTAGTCGTCATAGACAGTCACTAGCCAAAAACATTCAGTACTTC
CSASRHRQSLAKNIQYF
>14|.|.|TRBJ2-3|TRBV29-1
TGCAGCGTTGGAACGGGGGCCAACACAGATACGCAGTATTTT
CSVGTGANTDTQYF
>17|many|TRBD1|TRBJ1-6|TRBV6-2/TRBV6-3
TGTGCCAGCAGTTACCCACTACCAGGACAGGGAAATTCACCCCTCCACTTT
CASSYPLPGQGNSPLHF
>16|many|TRBD2|TRBJ2-5|TRBV7-6
TGTGCCAGCAGCTTAGTGGGCGGGGGACTAGAAGAGACCCAGTACTTC
CASSLVGGGLEETQYF
>15|many|.|TRBJ1-6|TRBV3-1
TGTGCCAGCAGCCACAGACGTACCTATAATTCACCCCTCCACTTT
CASSHRRTYNSPLHF
>15|many|.|TRBJ2-2|TRBV5-5
TGTGCCAGCACCCCCAGGGCAGTCAACACCGGGGAGCTGTTTTTT
CASTPRAVNTGELFF
>13|.|.|TRBJ1-1|TRBV20-1
TGCAGTGCGGAAGGGGGGTTGGGCACTGAAGCTTTCTTT
CSAEGGLGTEAFF
>14|.|.|TRBJ2-5|TRBV12-3/TRBV12-4
TGTGCCAGCACCGCCGGGGTGGACCAAGAGACCCAGTACTTC
CASTAGVDQETQYF
>15|many|TRBD2|TRBJ2-3|TRBV5-1
TGCGCCAGCAGCTTGGGGGCTAGCGGAACAGATACGCAGTATTTT
CASSLGASGTDTQYF
>12|.|.|TRBJ2-2|TRBV13
TGTGCCAGCAGCTTGGGCCCCAGGGAGCTGTTTTTT
CASSLGPRELFF
>18|few|.|TRBJ2-7|TRBV7-2
TGTGCCAGCAGCTTAGCGCAGGCGTCGGGGGCCCAACTCTACGAGCAGTACTTC
CASSLAQASGAQLYEQYF
>13|few|.|TRBJ1-5|TRBV7-3
TGTGCCAGCAGCCAGGACGTTAATCAGCCCCAGCATTTT
CASSQDVNQPQHF
>14|many|.|TRBJ2-5|TRBV20-1
TGCAGTGCTGGGGGGATACAGGGTTGGGAGACCCAGTACTTC
CSAGGIQGWETQYF
>15|.|.|TRBJ2-7|TRBV6-1
TGTGCCAGCAGTGAGGAACAGAAAAGCTCCTACGAGCAGTACTTC
CASSEEQKSSYEQYF
>14|many|TRBD2|TRBJ2-5|TRBV30
TGTGCCTGGAGTGTAAGTGCGGCTAGCGGGACCCAGTACTTC
CAWSVSAASGTQYF
>11|few|.|TRBJ1-1|TRBV7-2
TGTGCCAGCAGCCTAGGACAGGAAGCTTTCTTT
CASSLGQEAFF
>15|many|.|TRBJ2-3|TRBV5-1
TGCGCCAGCAGCTCGGAAGGCAGGTCCACAGATACGCAGTATTTT
CASSSEGRSTDTQYF
>14|many|.|TRBJ1-1|TRBV11-2
TGTGCCAGCAGCTTAAAGGCGCGGGACACTGAAGCTTTCTTT
CASSLKARDTEAFF
>16|few|.|TRBJ1-3|TRBV6-5
TGTGCCAGCAGTTACTACCTTGGGAGCGCTGGAAACACCATATATTTT
CASSYYLGSAGNTIYF
>15|.|.|TRBJ1-3|TRBV11-1
TGTGCCAGCAGCTTCCTACAGGGAACTGGAAACACCATATATTTT
CASSFLQGTGNTIYF
>13|many|.|TRBJ2-3|TRBV7-6
TGTGCCAGCAGCTTAGTCCCCACAGATACGCAGTATTTT
CASSLVPTDTQYF
>14|many|.|TRBJ2-6|TRBV28
TGTGCCAGCAGTCCGTGGAAGGGGGCCAACGTCCTGACTTTC
CASSPWKGANVLTF
>18|many|TRBD2|TRBJ2-1|TRBV11-2
TGTGCCAGCAGATCCTGGACTAGCGGGGGACCTATGGGAAATGAGCAGTTCTTC
CASRSWTSGGPMGNEQFF
>12|.|.|TRBJ1-1|TRBV29-1
TGCAGCGTTGAGGGCGGGATTAACGGAGCTTTCTTT
CSVEGGINGAFF
>11|.|TRBD1|TRBJ1-2|TRBV29-1
TGCAGCGCTGGGACAGGGGGCGGCTACACCTTC
CSAGTGGGYTF
>12|many|.|TRBJ1-1|TRBV29-1
TGCAGCGTTGAGTATACGGGACCTGAAGCTTTCTTT
CSVEYTGPEAFF
>13|.|.|TRBJ1-5|TRBV19
TGTGCCAGTAGTATAGGATCAGGAGCGCCCCAGCATTTT
CASSIGSGAPQHF
>13|many|TRBD1|TRBJ2-2|TRBV7-3
TGTGCCAGCAGCGTGACAGGGACCGGGGAGCTGTTTTTT
CASSVTGTGELFF
>17|many|TRBD2|TRBJ2-5|TRBV7-9
TGTGCCAGCAGCCTCCCGACTAGCGGGGACCCACAAGAGACCCAGTACTTC
CASSLPTSGDPQETQYF
>15|many|.|TRBJ2-7|TRBV4-2
TGTGCCAGCAGCCAAGAAGGCGGCAGTTCCTACGAGCAGTACTTC
CASSQEGGSSYEQYF
>13|many|TRBD1|TRBJ1-5|TRBV2
TGTGCCAGCGGACAGGACTCGGATCAGCCCCAGCATTTT
CASGQDSDQPQHF
>13|many|.|TRBJ1-2|TRBV7-9
TGTGCCGGCAACGCGGTGGGGAGTATCGGCTACACCTTC
CAGNAVGSIGYTF
>15|few|TRBD1|TRBJ1-1|TRBV6-5
TGTGCCAGCAGTCCGGGACAGATAAGGAACACTGAAGCTTTCTTT
CASSPGQIRNTEAFF
>14|.|.|TRBJ1-1|TRBV12-3/TRBV12-4
TGTGCCAGCACCCCGTTTCCGCGGGACACTGAAGCTTTCTTT
CASTPFPRDTEAFF
>17|.|.|TRBJ1-5|TRBV19
TGTGCCAGTAGTATTCTTGGGGGCCATATTAGGAATCAGCCCCAGCATTTT
CASSILGGHIRNQPQHF
>11|few|TRBD1|TRBJ2-7|TRBV20-1
TGCAGTGCGGACAGGAGCTACGAGCAGTACTTC
CSADRSYEQYF
>14|.|.|TRBJ1-3|TRBV20-1
TGCAGTGCTAGAGACCAATTTACTGGAAACACCATATATTTT
CSARDQFTGNTIYF
>14|many|.|TRBJ2-7|TRBV12-3/TRBV12-4
TGTGCCAGCAGTTTCTCGACAGACTACTACGAGCAGTACTTC
CASSFSTDYYEQYF
>19|many|TRBD2|TRBJ2-3|TRBV20-1
TGCAGTGCTAGAGCCAGAAGAGCGGGGGGGCGTGCCGGCCGTGATACGCAGTATTTT
CSARARRAGGRAGRDTQYF
>17|few|TRBD1|TRBJ2-2|TRBV7-3
TGTGCCAGCAGCCTATCCCGGGGACAGGGAAAAACCGGGGAGCTGTTTTTT
CASSLSRGQGKTGELFF
>15|medium-sized|.|TRBJ2-1|TRBV15
TGTGCCACCAGCATCCTATCCGGGACGGCTGGTGAGCAGTTCTTC
CATSILSGTAGEQFF
>13|many|TRBD1|TRBJ1-1|TRBV9
TGTGCCAGCAGCGTTACAGGGGAGGGTGAAGCTTTCTTT
CASSVTGEGEAFF
>13|many|.|TRBJ2-2|TRBV6-2/TRBV6-3
TGTGCCAGCAGTTTCCAGGGTGCCGGGGAGCTGTTTTTT
CASSFQGAGELFF
>16|.|.|TRBJ2-4|TRBV28
TGTGCCAGCAGTTTTTATTTCACCCCAGCCAAAAACATTCAGTACTTC
CASSFYFTPAKNIQYF
>15|few|.|TRBJ2-1|TRBV4-3
TGCGCCAGCAGCCAAGTTTCTGGGGGCCCCGGTGAGCAGTTCTTC
CASSQVSGGPGEQFF
>17|few|.|TRBJ2-1|TRBV3-2
TGTGCCAGCAGCCAAGGGAGTAGGATCATACACCAACATGAGCAGTTCTTC
CASSQGSRIIHQHEQFF
>16|medium-sized|TRBD1|TRBJ1-5|TRBV25-1
TGTGCCAGCAGTGCCCAGGACAGGGGCCCTGATCAGCCCCAGCATTTT
CASSAQDRGPDQPQHF
>13|many|.|TRBJ1-4|TRBV7-7
TGTGCCAGCAGCTTAACCCCTGGGGAAAAACTGTTTTTT
CASSLTPGEKLFF
>14|many|.|TRBJ1-6|TRBV12-3/TRBV12-4
TGTGCCAGCAGCTACGGGACTAATAATTCACCCCTCCACTTT
CASSYGTNNSPLHF
>17|many|TRBD1|TRBJ2-6|TRBV19
TGTGCCAGTAGTATAACGGCAGGGGGCTCTGGGGCCAACGTCCTGACTTTC
CASSITAGGSGANVLTF
>14|.|.|TRBJ2-3|TRBV7-3
TGTGCCAGCAGCATTCAACCGAACAAAGATACGCAGTATTTT
CASSIQPNKDTQYF
>13|many|.|TRBJ1-4|TRBV5-1
TGCGCCAGCAGCGTCGGGTTAAATGAAAAACTGTTTTTT
CASSVGLNEKLFF
>12|.|.|TRBJ1-1|TRBV4-1
TGCGCCAGCAGCCAATCGGGTCATGAAGCTTTCTTT
CASSQSGHEAFF
>15|many|TRBD1|TRBJ1-6|TRBV6-5
TGTGCCAGCAGTGCCGGACAGGCCTTGGGGGCACCCCTCCACTTT
CASSAGQALGAPLHF